The T cell receptor (beta chain) described here comes from a study of blood T cell repertoires in COVID-19. Only in-frame clones appear in the TCRdb table, and some are missing; sequencing was by immunoSEQ multiplex PCR. Here the sample spans about 240,000 clones, approximately 86% being singletons. The CDR3 totals 13 residues. The V gene's germline CDR1 is LNHDA and CDR2 SQIVND (reference sequence). The V end lost 2 bases, the J end lost 6 bases, and 11 bases lay between the germline ends. This chain connects TRBV19 to TRBJ2-7; a possible D gene is TRBD2 (6 bases). The TCR sequence derives from a woman in her twenties or thirties with acute or convalescent COVID-19. The sample taken for sequencing was peripheral blood. The CDR3 DNA reads TGTGCCAGTAGTATACGAGGGAGGCGCGAGCAGTACTTC. This sequence encodes CASSIRGRREQYF.